Below are 26 T cell receptor beta chains sequenced from a single sample in a study of cytomegalovirus exposure and HLA in healthy donors. Assay: immunoSEQ multiplex PCR; the TCRdb copy retains only in-frame clones and omits some. The sample has about 220,000 clones, over 80% seen once. The sequencing input was PBMCs. These receptors all stem from a young woman in good health and CMV-seronegative.

This clone appeared a single time. The chain combines TRBV23-1 with TRBJ1-3; 7 nucleotides agree with TRBD1. TRBV23-1 is marked as an open reading frame, function uncertain. This CDR3 is built from 15 residues. Unmatched junction bases numbered 4, after V lost 4 bases and J lost 1 base. CDR3 residues: CASSPQGGSGNTIYF. The CDR3 DNA is TGCGCCAGCAGTCCGCAGGGGGGTTCTGGAAACACCATATATTTT.

This clone is a singleton in its sample. This chain links TRBV10-3 with TRBJ1-2, with TRBD1 as a possible D gene (5 bases). Germline assignment: CDR1 ENHRY and CDR2 SYGVKD. CDR3 size: 14 residues. V lost 4 bases, J lost 8 bases, and 17 bases lay in between. The CDR3 DNA reads as TGTGCCATCAGTGTATCTGTTTCAGGGTACGGCTACACCTTC. Translation gives CAISVSVSGYGYTF.

CDR3 protein: CASGLVLSGSTDTQYF. As DNA, the CDR3 is TGTGCTAGTGGTTTGGTACTTAGCGGGAGCACAGATACGCAGTATTTT. The genes are TRBV12-5 and TRBJ2-3; 7 bases line up with TRBD2. Germline values: CDR1 LGHNT, CDR2 FRNRAP. This CDR3 region has 16 residues. After removal of 0 bases from V and 0 bases from J, the junction contained 3 bases not matched to a gene.

The chain joins TRBV10-1 to TRBJ1-2; 7 positions agree with TRBD1. V dropped 2 bases and J dropped 3; count of bases not matched to a gene: 6. The CDR3 has 15 residues. Germline V gene sequence: CDR1 WNHNN, CDR2 SYGVQD (reference sequence). CDR3 region: CASSETRDSYYGYTF. CDR3 coding DNA: TGCGCCAGCAGTGAGACCCGGGACAGTTACTATGGCTACACCTTC.

The gene calls are TRBV5-1 and TRBJ2-1, with 8 bases that match TRBD2. The CDR3 has 15 residues. V lost 4 bases and J lost 5; bases outside the gene matches: 8. Per the germline V gene, CDR1 is SGHRS and CDR2 is YFSETQ. CDR3 bases: TGCGCCAGCAGCCCAGGGACTAGTTCTAACAATGAGCAGTTCTTC. It yields the protein CASSPGTSSNNEQFF.

This clone came up once. This chain uses TRBV28 with TRBJ1-5; D unresolved. The CDR3 totals 13 residues. Trimming shortened V by 9 bases and J by 7 bases, and 16 bases separated the two germline ends. CDR1 and CDR2 from the germline V gene are MDHEN and SYDVKM. The CDR3 bases are TGTGCCAGTAGTAGACTTAACGGGCAGCCCCAGCATTTT. The encoded protein is CASSRLNGQPQHF. Together with reference TRBV28 and TRBJ1-5, the CDR3 gives the full variable domain: DVKVTQSSRYLVKRTGEKVFLECVQDMDHENMFWYRQDPGLGLRLIYFSYDVKMKEKGDIPEGYSVSREKKERFSLILESASTNQTSMYLCASSRLNGQPQHFGDGTRLSIL.

The chain couples TRBV20-1 to TRBJ2-5; D gene uncertain. This CDR3 spans 10 amino acids. Trimming stripped 5 bases from V and 4 bases from J, with 5 bases between. Germline CDR1 is DFQATT and CDR2 is SNEGSKA (reference sequence). CDR3 sequence (DNA): TGCAGTGCTGACATAGAGACCCAGTACTTC. Translating gives CSADIETQYF.

The chain combines TRBV29-1 with TRBJ2-2, with D possibly being TRBD1 (6 bases). The CDR3 contains 14 residues. V was pared by 7 bases and J by 2 bases, with 14 bases between. Looked up from germline, CDR1 is SQVTM and CDR2 is ANQGSEA. The CDR3 sequence is CSGLIGGNTGELFF. In DNA, the CDR3 is TGCAGCGGCCTTATAGGGGGAAACACCGGGGAGCTGTTTTTT.

CDR3 nucleotides: TGTGCCACCAGCAGTAGTCTCCCCGAGCAGTTCTTC. Its protein product is CATSSSLPEQFF. The V gene is TRBV15, the J gene TRBJ2-1; no firm D call. Germline lookup yields CDR1 LNHNV and CDR2 YYDKDF (reference sequence). The CDR3 totals 12 residues. V was cut by 3 bases and J by 10 bases, with 10 bases left in between.

In this sample, this clone turned up many times. The chain employs TRBV5-1 and TRBJ2-7, with D possibly matching TRBD1 (5 bases). The CDR3 runs to 13 residues. CDR1 is SGHRS, CDR2 YFSETQ, per germline. V lost 0 bases, J lost 10 bases, and 14 bases lay in between. This CDR3 reads CASSLDSITGQYF. CDR3 in DNA: TGCGCCAGCAGCTTGGATAGCATTACAGGACAGTACTTC.

This chain joins TRBV14 and TRBJ2-1; unclear D gene. The CDR3 is made up of 12 amino acids. V lost 1 base to trimming and J lost 9 bases, with 7 bases between them. CDR1 is SGHDN, CDR2 FVKESK, per germline. The CDR3 is CASSQVRGEQFF. The CDR3 nucleotides are TGTGCCAGCAGCCAAGTTCGCGGTGAGCAGTTCTTC.

The V gene is TRBV10-2, the J gene TRBJ2-2, with 14 bases fitting TRBD2. The J segment lost 7 bases and the V segment lost 3 bases, leaving 4 bases of the junction unmatched. The length of the CDR3 is 16 residues. Germline CDR1 is WSHSY and CDR2 is SAAADI. As DNA, the CDR3 is TGCGCCAGCAGTGACCCGACTAGCGGGAGGGGCGGGGAGCTGTTTTTT. Translation: CASSDPTSGRGGELFF.

The V call is TRBV30, the J call TRBJ1-1, with D unresolved. CDR3 size: 14 residues. V lost 1 base to trimming and J lost 3 bases, with 12 bases between them. Germline loops: CDR1 GTSNPN, CDR2 SVGIG (reference sequence). The CDR3 DNA reads as TGTGCCTGGAGTGAACCGGTGAGAGACACTGAAGCTTTCTTT. Amino acid sequence: CAWSEPVRDTEAFF.

This clone appeared a single time. V is TRBV27 and J is TRBJ1-1; unclear D gene. The germline CDR1 and CDR2 sequences are MNHEY and SMNVEV (reference sequence). Trimming shortened V by 3 bases and J by 3 bases, and 14 bases separated the two germline ends. This CDR3 is 15 amino acids long. Here the CDR3 DNA reads TGTGCCAGCAGTTTGGGAGGGCTCGAGTACACTGAAGCTTTCTTT. Translating it yields CASSLGGLEYTEAFF.

This sequence joins TRBV27 and TRBJ2-7; D might be TRBD2 (6 bases). The CDR3 covers 14 residues. With 4 bases removed from V and 6 bases from J, the gap between germline ends came to 16 bases. From germline, CDR1 is MNHEY and CDR2 SMNVEV (reference sequence). In DNA form, the CDR3 reads TGTGCCAGCAGTTCACCGGGCCTGGGACTCGAGCAGTACTTC. It specifies CASSSPGLGLEQYF.

This chain joins TRBV19 and TRBJ1-6; TRBD1 matches 9 bases. Germline V CDR1 and CDR2: LNHDA, SQIVND (reference sequence). The junction had 13 bases not matched to a gene; V was cut back by 7 bases and J by 9 bases. The CDR3 loop spans 16 amino acids. The CDR3 loop is CASTPRTGDLSSPLHF. CDR3 bases: TGTGCCAGTACCCCCCGGACAGGGGATTTGAGTTCACCCCTCCACTTT.

This clone is a singleton in its sample. V is TRBV4-1 and J is TRBJ1-5, with TRBD1 matching over 7 bases. The germline V gene encodes CDR1 MGHRA and CDR2 YSYEKL. Trimming cost V 4 bases and J 3 bases; bases outside gene matches: 6. The CDR3 contains 15 residues. The CDR3 loop is CASSRWQGDNQPQHF. The CDR3 DNA sequence: TGCGCCAGCAGCCGATGGCAGGGGGACAATCAGCCCCAGCATTTT.

The rearrangement links TRBV7-8 to TRBJ2-3; 7 positions agree with TRBD1. The trim removed 5 bases at V and 14 bases at J, leaving 19 bases unmatched. The CDR3 is 15 amino acids. Germline CDR1 SGHVS, CDR2 FQNEAQ. CDR3 residues: CASSPPGQASSPLYF. DNA of the CDR3: TGTGCCAGCAGCCCTCCAGGACAGGCGAGCTCCCCTCTGTATTTT.

The gene calls are TRBV6-6 and TRBJ1-1; D may be TRBD1 (6 bases). The V end lost 6 bases, the J end lost 4 bases, and 9 bases lay between the germline ends. CDR3 length equals 12 residues. Germline V gene data show CDR1 as MNHNY and CDR2 as SVGAGI (reference sequence). As DNA, the CDR3 is TGTGCCAGCAGCCGAGGGGGCACTGAAGCTTTCTTT. It encodes CASSRGGTEAFF.

The V gene is TRBV27, the J gene TRBJ1-5; 7 positions match TRBD1. After removal of 6 bases from V and 5 bases from J, the junction contained 4 bases not matched to a gene. Per germline, CDR1 MNHEY and CDR2 SMNVEV (reference sequence). This CDR3 comprises 13 residues. The CDR3 loop reads CASRGQAYQPQHF. CDR3 nucleotide sequence: TGTGCCAGCAGAGGACAGGCGTATCAGCCCCAGCATTTT.

The CDR3 protein is CASIPLAGGYNEQFF. The CDR3 bases are TGTGCCAGCATCCCACTAGCGGGAGGGTACAATGAGCAGTTCTTC. The chain employs TRBV6-5 and TRBJ2-1, with 13 bases lining up with TRBD2. The J segment lost 4 bases and the V segment lost 7 bases, leaving 4 bases of the junction unmatched. The length of the CDR3 is 15 residues. Germline V gene lookup returns CDR1 MNHEY and CDR2 SVGAGI.

The chain employs TRBV5-4 and TRBJ2-7; 9 bases align to TRBD1. Germline CDR1 reads SGHNT; CDR2 reads YYREEE (reference sequence). J gave up 6 bases and V 3 bases, and 7 bases lay outside the gene matches. CDR3 length equals 14 residues. CDR3 amino acids: CASSSGQGLTEQYF. Here the CDR3 DNA reads TGTGCCAGCAGCTCCGGACAGGGGTTGACCGAGCAGTACTTC.

J is TRBJ2-7 and V is TRBV5-1; 10 bases align to TRBD1. CDR3 size: 14 residues. The germline V gene encodes CDR1 SGHRS and CDR2 YFSETQ. V shed 4 bases and J 2 bases; nucleotides not matched to a gene: 3. CDR3 sequence reads: CASSPGTGAYEQYF. DNA for the CDR3: TGCGCCAGCAGCCCGGGGACAGGGGCCTACGAGCAGTACTTC.

This CDR3 reads CASSFDSNYGYTF. The CDR3 DNA is TGCGCCAGCAGCTTCGACTCAAACTATGGCTACACCTTC. This chain uses TRBV5-1 with TRBJ1-2, with D unclear. With 2 bases removed from V and 2 bases from J, the gap between germline ends came to 7 bases. Germline V gene lookup returns CDR1 SGHRS and CDR2 YFSETQ. This CDR3 comprises 13 residues.

This clone was observed once. V and J are TRBV7-9 and TRBJ2-1; 10 positions match TRBD1. CDR1 is SEHNR, CDR2 FQNEAQ, per germline (reference sequence). Trimming removed 3 bases from V and 4 bases from J; junction bases left unmatched: 9. The CDR3 is 17 amino acids. In DNA, the CDR3 is TGTGCCAGCAGCTTGGGAAGGACAGGGGGGATGTACAATGAGCAGTTCTTC. Its translation is CASSLGRTGGMYNEQFF. The whole variable domain, filled in from reference TRBV7-9 and TRBJ2-1, reads DTGVSQNPRHKITKRGQNVTFRCDPISEHNRLYWYRQTLGQGPEFLTYFQNEAQLEKSRLLSDRFSAERPKGSFSTLEIQRTEQGDSAMYLCASSLGRTGGMYNEQFFGPGTRLTVL.

The chain has TRBV15 and TRBJ1-2, with D perhaps TRBD1 (5 bases). This CDR3 comprises 13 residues. Germline assignment: CDR1 LNHNV and CDR2 YYDKDF (reference sequence). V lost 5 bases and J lost 8, with 15 bases in between. CDR3 DNA: TGTGCCACCAGCGTCATCAGGGAACGCGGCTACACCTTC. It is translated as CATSVIRERGYTF.